A selection of T cell receptor beta chains follows, all from one sample in a study of vaccination effects on CD4 cells after COVID-19. Sequencing was performed with immunoSEQ multiplex PCR; in TCRdb, only in-frame clones are kept and a portion is missing. The sample lists about 40,000 clones, about 70% occurring once. These TCRs' antigens remain unknown. The input for sequencing was CD4+ T cells from PBMCs cultured without peptide, taken after COVID-19 vaccination. These TCRs come from a human donor who received a COVID-19 vaccine. The CDR3 runs from the conserved cysteine through the conserved F or W. Fields, in order: D gene, clone size, J gene, V gene, CDR3 DNA, CDR3 protein. D genes are given only for firm matches. Expanded clones get a size class; other rows say once, few or many, or leave the size out.

d_call: TRBD2
clone_size: NA
j_call: TRBJ2-7
v_call: TRBV3-1/TRBV3-2
cdr3_nt: TGTGCCAGCAGCCAAGATAGCGGGACTAGCGGTTTAGGGCAGTACTTC
cdr3_aa: CASSQDSGTSGLGQYF

d_call: NA
clone_size: NA
j_call: TRBJ1-2
v_call: TRBV27
cdr3_nt: TGTGCCAGCAGCCCGAAGTGGGTCGGTGATCGGGCTGGCTACACCTTC
cdr3_aa: CASSPKWVGDRAGYTF

d_call: NA
clone_size: NA
j_call: TRBJ2-1
v_call: TRBV24-1
cdr3_nt: TGTGCCACCAGTGATTGGGTTTCCAATGAGCAGTTCTTC
cdr3_aa: CATSDWVSNEQFF

d_call: TRBD2
clone_size: NA
j_call: TRBJ2-5
v_call: TRBV2
cdr3_nt: TGTGCCAGCAGACTTCCCCATGCGGGGGGGCAAGAGACCCAGTACTTC
cdr3_aa: CASRLPHAGGQETQYF

d_call: NA
clone_size: NA
j_call: TRBJ1-4
v_call: TRBV6-5
cdr3_nt: TGTGCCAGCAGTTATTTGGGGATTCAAAATGAAAAACTGTTTTTT
cdr3_aa: CASSYLGIQNEKLFF

d_call: NA
clone_size: once
j_call: TRBJ1-1
v_call: TRBV15
cdr3_nt: TGTGCCACCAGCAGAGATTCGGTTGAGTTGAACACTGAAGCTTTCTTT
cdr3_aa: CATSRDSVELNTEAFF

d_call: TRBD1
clone_size: few
j_call: TRBJ1-1
v_call: TRBV9
cdr3_nt: TGTGCCAGCAGCGTAGACGGACAGGGAAACACTGAAGCTTTCTTT
cdr3_aa: CASSVDGQGNTEAFF

d_call: TRBD1
clone_size: NA
j_call: TRBJ2-3
v_call: TRBV18
cdr3_nt: TGTGCCAGCTCACCAAGAACGGACAGGGTGCACGATACGCAGTATTTT
cdr3_aa: CASSPRTDRVHDTQYF

d_call: NA
clone_size: NA
j_call: TRBJ1-2
v_call: TRBV11-3
cdr3_nt: TGTGCCAGCAGCATTGGGGGGGACGGCTACACCTTC
cdr3_aa: CASSIGGDGYTF

d_call: NA
clone_size: NA
j_call: TRBJ1-1
v_call: TRBV20-1
cdr3_nt: TGCGGCAGGGTAATGAACACTGAAGCTTTCTTT
cdr3_aa: CGRVMNTEAFF

d_call: NA
clone_size: few
j_call: TRBJ1-5
v_call: TRBV4-1
cdr3_nt: TGCGCCAGCACCCTTTTCTCGGGGACGGATCAGCCCCAGCATTTT
cdr3_aa: CASTLFSGTDQPQHF

d_call: TRBD1
clone_size: NA
j_call: TRBJ2-5
v_call: TRBV5-1
cdr3_nt: TGCGCCAGCAGATACCGACAGGGACCTTCGTTGGACCAGTACTTC
cdr3_aa: CASRYRQGPSLDQYF

d_call: NA
clone_size: few
j_call: TRBJ1-6
v_call: TRBV19
cdr3_nt: TGTGCCAGTAGTAAGGGGACTCAGGGGACACACTCTTCACCCCTCCACTTT
cdr3_aa: CASSKGTQGTHSSPLHF